This T cell receptor (beta chain) was observed in a study of T cell responses to AZD1222 COVID-19 vaccine. Here immunoSEQ multiplex PCR was the method, and the copy in TCRdb shows in-frame clones only, minus some. Among about 180,000 clones listed, about 93% were seen once. The CDR3 is 21 residues long. The chain has TRBV21-1 and TRBJ1-5; the table assigns TRBD1, which was not confirmed against the DNA. TRBV21-1 is noted as a pseudogene. Source: peripheral blood, taken 28 days after the second AZD1222 dose. The clonotype comes from an adult who received the AZD1222 COVID-19 vaccine. The CDR3 loop is CASSRSTAIRDRNTYNQPQHF. The CDR3 DNA reads as TGTGCCAGCAGCAGAAGCACGGCCATCCGGGACAGGAACACCTACAATCAGCCCCAGCATTTT.